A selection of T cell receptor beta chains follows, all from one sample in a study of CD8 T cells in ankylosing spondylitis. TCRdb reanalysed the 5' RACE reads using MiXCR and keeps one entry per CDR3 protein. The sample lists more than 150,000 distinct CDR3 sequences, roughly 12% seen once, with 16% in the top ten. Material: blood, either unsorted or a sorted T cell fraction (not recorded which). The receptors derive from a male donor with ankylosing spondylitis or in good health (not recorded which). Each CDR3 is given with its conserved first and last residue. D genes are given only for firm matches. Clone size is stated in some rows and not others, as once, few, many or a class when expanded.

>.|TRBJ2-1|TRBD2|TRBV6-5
CASSYSVAGGYNEQFF
TGTGCCAGCAGTTACTCAGTCGCGGGGGGATACAATGAGCAGTTCTTC
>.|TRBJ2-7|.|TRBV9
CASSAGTLGIDEQYF
TGTGCCAGCAGCGCCGGGACTCTTGGCATCGACGAGCAGTACTTC
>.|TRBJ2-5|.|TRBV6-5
CASSYGQQETQYF
TGTGCCAGCAGTTACGGACAGCAAGAGACCCAGTACTTC
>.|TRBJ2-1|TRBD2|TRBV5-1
CASSLELAGGWNEQFF
TGCGCCAGCAGCTTGGAGCTAGCGGGAGGGTGGAATGAGCAGTTCTTC
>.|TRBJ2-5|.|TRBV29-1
CSVPGRGGETQYF
TGCAGCGTCCCTGGAAGGGGCGGGGAGACCCAGTACTTC
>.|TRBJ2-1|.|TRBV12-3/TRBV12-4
CASGGVNEQFF
TGTGCCAGCGGCGGGGTCAATGAGCAGTTCTTC
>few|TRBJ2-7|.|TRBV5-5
CASSPYWQGTYEQYF
TGTGCCAGCAGCCCTTATTGGCAGGGCACCTACGAGCAGTACTTC
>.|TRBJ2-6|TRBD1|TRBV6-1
CASSVSGGGGANVLTF
TGTGCCAGCAGTGTATCAGGGGGCGGTGGGGCCAACGTCCTGACTTTC
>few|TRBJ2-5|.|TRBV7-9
CASSSGREVRGTQYF
TGTGCCAGCAGCTCTGGAAGGGAGGTCCGGGGGACCCAGTACTTC
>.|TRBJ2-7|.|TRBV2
CASSPPRGHRPFYEQYF
TGTGCCAGCAGTCCTCCGCGGGGACACAGGCCCTTTTACGAGCAGTACTTC
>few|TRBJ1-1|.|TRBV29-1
CSVAEIEAFF
TGCAGCGTCGCAGAGATAGAAGCTTTCTTT
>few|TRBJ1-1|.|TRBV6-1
CASSLVWGNTEAFF
TGTGCCAGCAGCCTCGTTTGGGGGAACACTGAAGCTTTCTTT
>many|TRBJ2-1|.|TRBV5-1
CASSPTAGNEQFF
TGCGCCAGCAGCCCCACTGCGGGCAATGAGCAGTTCTTC
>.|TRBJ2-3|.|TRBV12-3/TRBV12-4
CASSILTTDTQYF
TGTGCCAGCAGTATTCTGACCACAGATACGCAGTATTTT
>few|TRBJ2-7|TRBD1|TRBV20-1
CSAVTGSYEQYF
TGCAGTGCCGTGACAGGGTCCTACGAGCAGTACTTC
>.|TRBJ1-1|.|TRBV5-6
CASSFGQWNSEAFF
TGTGCCAGCAGCTTCGGACAGTGGAACTCTGAAGCTTTCTTT
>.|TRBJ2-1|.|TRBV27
CASRPEVSIYNEQFF
TGTGCCAGCAGGCCCGAAGTATCCATTTACAATGAGCAGTTCTTC
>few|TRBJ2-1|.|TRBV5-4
CASSLAAGSGGSLPYNEQFF
TGTGCCAGCAGCTTGGCGGCGGGAAGCGGCGGTTCCCTCCCCTACAATGAGCAGTTCTTC
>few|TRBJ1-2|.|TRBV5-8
CASSLERPSGGSYGYTF
TGTGCCAGCAGCTTGGAGAGGCCTTCGGGGGGCTCTTATGGCTACACCTTC
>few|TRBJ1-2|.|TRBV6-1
CASRKAGENGYTF
TGTGCCAGTCGAAAGGCAGGGGAGAATGGCTACACCTTC
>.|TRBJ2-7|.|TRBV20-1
CSALLGQLSYEQYF
TGCAGTGCTCTACTTGGACAGCTATCCTACGAGCAGTACTTC
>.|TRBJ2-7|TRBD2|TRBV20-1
CSARALKTSGRSLHEQYF
TGCAGTGCTAGAGCCCTAAAGACTAGCGGGAGATCGCTGCACGAGCAGTACTTC
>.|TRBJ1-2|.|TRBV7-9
CASSLGTPEGYTF
TGTGCCAGCAGCTTAGGGACTCCGGAGGGCTACACCTTC
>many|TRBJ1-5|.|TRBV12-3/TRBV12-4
CASSFGALSGQPQHF
TGTGCCAGCAGTTTTGGGGCGTTGAGTGGACAGCCCCAGCATTTT
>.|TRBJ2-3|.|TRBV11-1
CASSSITGISLVSTDTQYF
TGTGCCAGCAGCTCGATTACAGGGATTAGTTTGGTATCCACAGATACGCAGTATTTT
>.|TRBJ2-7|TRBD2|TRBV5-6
CASSLEREGLYEQYF
TGTGCCAGCAGCTTGGAGCGGGAGGGCCTCTACGAGCAGTACTTC
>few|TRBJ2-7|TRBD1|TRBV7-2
CASSSDRDRGPYEQYF
TGTGCCAGCAGCTCAGACCGGGACAGGGGGCCCTACGAGCAGTACTTC
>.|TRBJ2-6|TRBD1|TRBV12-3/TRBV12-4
CASSRTGASGANVLTF
TGTGCCAGCAGTCGGACAGGGGCGTCTGGGGCCAACGTCCTGACTTTC
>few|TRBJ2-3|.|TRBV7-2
CASSFPSLDTQYF
TGTGCCAGCAGCTTTCCTAGCTTGGATACGCAGTATTTT
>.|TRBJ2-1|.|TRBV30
CAWRYPRRNNEQFF
TGTGCCTGGAGATACCCCCGACGAAACAATGAGCAGTTCTTC
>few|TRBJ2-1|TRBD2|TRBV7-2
CASSQISGGADNEQFF
TGTGCCAGCAGCCAAATTAGCGGGGGGGCCGACAATGAGCAGTTCTTC
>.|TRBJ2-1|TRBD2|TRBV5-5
CASSPFRTSGSYDEQFF
TGTGCCAGCAGCCCCTTCCGGACTAGCGGTTCTTACGATGAGCAGTTCTTC
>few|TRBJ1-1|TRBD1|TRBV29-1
CSVSPGQYTEAFF
TGCAGCGTTTCACCGGGACAGTACACTGAAGCTTTCTTT
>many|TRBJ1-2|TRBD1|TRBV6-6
CASRPYRGANYGYTF
TGTGCCAGCAGGCCTTACAGGGGAGCTAACTATGGCTACACCTTC
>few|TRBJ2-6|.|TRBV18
CASSPTRTSGANVLTF
TGTGCCAGCTCACCGACCAGGACTTCTGGGGCCAACGTCCTGACTTTC
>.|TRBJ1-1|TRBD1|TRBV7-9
CASSVGTGVNTEAFF
TGTGCCAGCAGCGTAGGGACAGGGGTGAACACTGAAGCTTTCTTT
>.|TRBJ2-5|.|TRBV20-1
CSARVLGGEVFAETQYF
TGCAGTGCTAGAGTTTTGGGCGGGGAGGTATTCGCAGAGACCCAGTACTTC
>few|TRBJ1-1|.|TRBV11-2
CASSLDLFGALNTEAFF
TGTGCCAGCAGCTTAGATCTGTTCGGAGCCCTGAACACTGAAGCTTTCTTT
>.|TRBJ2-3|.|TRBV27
CASTDTQYF
TGTGCCAGCACAGATACGCAGTATTTT
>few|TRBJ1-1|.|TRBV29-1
CSVSPGPKDTEAFF
TGCAGCGTGTCACCGGGACCCAAGGACACTGAAGCTTTCTTT
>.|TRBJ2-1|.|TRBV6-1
CASSGGTSPYNEQFF
TGTGCCAGCAGTGGCGGGACTTCCCCCTACAATGAGCAGTTCTTC
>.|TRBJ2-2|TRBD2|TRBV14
CASSQAPGTSETGELFF
TGTGCCAGCAGCCAAGCTCCTGGGACTAGCGAAACCGGGGAGCTGTTTTTT
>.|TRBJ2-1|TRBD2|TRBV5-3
CAIGPGLAGYNEQFF
TGTGCCATCGGCCCCGGACTAGCGGGGTACAATGAGCAGTTCTTC
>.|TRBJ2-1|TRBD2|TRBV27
CASSSQREGLQEQFF
TGTGCCAGCAGTTCCCAGCGGGAGGGCCTCCAGGAGCAGTTCTTC
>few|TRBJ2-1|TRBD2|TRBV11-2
CASSFMQRGGWEQFF
TGTGCCAGCAGCTTTATGCAGCGGGGGGGCTGGGAGCAGTTCTTC
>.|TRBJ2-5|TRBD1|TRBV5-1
CASSAGQGAWQETQYF
TGCGCCAGCAGCGCGGGACAGGGGGCTTGGCAAGAGACCCAGTACTTC
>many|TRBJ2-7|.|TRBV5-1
CASSLAGTGLISSYEQYF
TGCGCCAGCAGCTTGGCCGGAACAGGGCTAATAAGCTCCTACGAGCAGTACTTC
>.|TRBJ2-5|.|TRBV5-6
CASSWEWSQETQYF
TGTGCCAGCAGCTGGGAGTGGTCACAAGAGACCCAGTACTTC
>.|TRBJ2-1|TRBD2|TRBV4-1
CASSQGGGGSYNEQFF
TGCGCCAGCAGCCAAGGCGGCGGGGGCTCCTACAATGAGCAGTTCTTC
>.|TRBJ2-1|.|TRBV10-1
CASSDVRAHRYNEQFF
TGCGCCAGCAGTGACGTACGGGCTCACCGGTACAATGAGCAGTTCTTC
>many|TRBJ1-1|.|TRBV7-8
CASSSGLSNTEAFF
TGTGCCAGCAGCTCAGGGCTCTCGAACACTGAAGCTTTCTTT
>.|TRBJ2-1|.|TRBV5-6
CASSLAGVLYNEQFF
TGTGCCAGCAGCCTGGCCGGGGTTCTTTACAATGAGCAGTTCTTC
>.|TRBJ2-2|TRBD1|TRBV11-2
CASSLEGQGDVPAGELFF
TGTGCCAGCAGCTTAGAGGGACAGGGAGACGTTCCGGCCGGGGAGCTGTTTTTT
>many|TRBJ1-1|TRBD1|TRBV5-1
CASSTSGTGNTEAFF
TGCGCCAGCAGTACTTCCGGGACAGGAAACACTGAAGCTTTCTTT